This TCR beta chain was retrieved from a study of post-analysis software for immune sequencing data. Whole-study findings and limits: Normalized Chao1 diversity was significantly lower in multiple sclerosis patients than in controls.

This clonotype was detected only a few times. What it binds is not known. The authors incorporated unique molecular identifiers into the TCR beta cDNA libraries. Researchers reported roughly 0.5 million cDNA molecules coming from approximately 1 to 10 million T cells. TCRdb fed the PCR reads into MiXCR, producing one record per CDR3 protein. Here the sample spans about half a million distinct CDR3 sequences, around a third being singletons. Specimen: blood. The sequence derives from a girl under 18 with multiple sclerosis.

The CDR3 is CASSPMQSLAKNIQYF. The CDR3 DNA follows: TGTGCCAGCTCACCAATGCAGTCGCTAGCCAAAAACATTCAGTACTTC. V and J are TRBV18 and TRBJ2-4; no reliable D call. The germline gives CDR1 KGHSH, CDR2 LQKENI. The germline V and J ends were trimmed by 2 bases and 0 bases, with 11 bases remaining between them. The CDR3 contains 16 residues.